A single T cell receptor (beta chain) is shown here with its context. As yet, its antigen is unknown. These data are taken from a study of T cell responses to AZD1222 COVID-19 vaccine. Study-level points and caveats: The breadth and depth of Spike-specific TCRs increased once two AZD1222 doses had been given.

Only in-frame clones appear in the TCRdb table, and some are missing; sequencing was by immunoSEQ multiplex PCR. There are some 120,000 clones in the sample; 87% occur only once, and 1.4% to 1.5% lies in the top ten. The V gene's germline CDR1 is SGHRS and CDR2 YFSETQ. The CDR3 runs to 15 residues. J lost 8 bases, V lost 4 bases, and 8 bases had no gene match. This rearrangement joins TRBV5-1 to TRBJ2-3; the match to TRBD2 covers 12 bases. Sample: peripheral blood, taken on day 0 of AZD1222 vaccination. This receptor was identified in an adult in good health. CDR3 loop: CASSDSSGGATTQYF. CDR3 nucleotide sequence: TGCGCCAGCAGCGATTCTAGCGGGGGGGCCACTACGCAGTATTTT.